This T cell receptor (beta chain) was identified during a study of early T cells in non-severe SARS-CoV-2 infection. Overall study: Sequencing input comprised bulk RNA from unsorted whole blood; chain pairing was not available.

Each single cDNA molecule received a unique molecular identifier. TCRdb passed the 5' RACE reads through MiXCR, listing each CDR3 protein once. In the table there are 70,000 to 85,000 distinct CDR3 sequences, 9% to 15% of which are singletons. The V and J ends lost 5 bases and 6 bases, in that order; junction bases with no gene match: 8. Germline-derived CDR1 and CDR2 are DFQATT and SNEGSKA (reference sequence). This CDR3 is 13 amino acids long. The sample holds a few counts of this clonotype. Its antigen remains unidentified. Study-level findings and limits: Matches to VDJdb favored anti-spike CD8 responses and missed private and CD4 specificities.

The receptor was derived from an adult who was a healthcare worker with PCR-confirmed SARS-CoV-2 infection or an uninfected control (not recorded which). Sequenced material: whole blood. The chain links TRBV20-1 to TRBJ1-1, with TRBD1 matching over 8 bases. The CDR3 region is CSALRTGWSEAFF. For the CDR3, the DNA is TGCAGTGCTTTAAGGACAGGGTGGTCTGAAGCTTTCTTT.